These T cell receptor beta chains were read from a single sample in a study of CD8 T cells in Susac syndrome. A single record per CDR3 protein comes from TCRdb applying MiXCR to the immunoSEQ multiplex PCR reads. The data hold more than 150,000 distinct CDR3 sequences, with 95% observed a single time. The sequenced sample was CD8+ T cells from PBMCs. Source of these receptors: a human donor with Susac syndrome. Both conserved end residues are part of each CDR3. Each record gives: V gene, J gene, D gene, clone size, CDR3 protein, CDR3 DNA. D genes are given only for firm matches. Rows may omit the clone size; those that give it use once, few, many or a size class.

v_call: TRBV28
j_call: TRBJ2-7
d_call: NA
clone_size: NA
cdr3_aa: CASSFWYEQYF
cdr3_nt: TGTGCCAGCAGTTTTTGGTACGAGCAGTACTTC

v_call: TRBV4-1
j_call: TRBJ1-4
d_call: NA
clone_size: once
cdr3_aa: CASSQDPGSEKLFF
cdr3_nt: TGCGCCAGCAGCCAAGACCCGGGTAGTGAAAAACTGTTTTTT

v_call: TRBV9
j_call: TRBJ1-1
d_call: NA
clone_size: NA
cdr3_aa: CASSVEGAAVNTEAFF
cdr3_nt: TGTGCCAGCAGCGTAGAAGGGGCGGCAGTGAACACTGAAGCTTTCTTT

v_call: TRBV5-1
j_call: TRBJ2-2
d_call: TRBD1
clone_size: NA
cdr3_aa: CASSSTGATGELFF
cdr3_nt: TGCGCCAGCAGCTCGACAGGGGCCACCGGGGAGCTGTTTTTT

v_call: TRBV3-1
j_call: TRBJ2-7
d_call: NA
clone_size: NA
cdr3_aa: CASSQVHEQYF
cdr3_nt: TGTGCCAGCAGCCAAGTCCACGAGCAGTACTTC

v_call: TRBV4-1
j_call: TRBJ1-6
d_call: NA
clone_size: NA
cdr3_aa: CASSQEGRENSPLHF
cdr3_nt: TGCGCCAGCAGCCAAGAGGGCAGGGAGAATTCACCCCTCCACTTT

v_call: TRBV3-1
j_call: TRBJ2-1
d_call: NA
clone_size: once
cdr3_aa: CASSQELPGNEQFF
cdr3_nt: TGTGCCAGCAGCCAGGAGCTGCCGGGGAATGAGCAGTTCTTC

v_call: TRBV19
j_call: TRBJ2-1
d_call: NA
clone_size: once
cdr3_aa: CASSWAARTDNEQFF
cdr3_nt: TGTGCCAGTAGTTGGGCGGCCAGGACTGACAATGAGCAGTTCTTC

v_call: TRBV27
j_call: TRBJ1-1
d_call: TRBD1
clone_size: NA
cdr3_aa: CASSKTDRADTEAFF
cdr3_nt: TGTGCCAGCAGTAAGACTGACAGGGCGGACACTGAAGCTTTCTTT

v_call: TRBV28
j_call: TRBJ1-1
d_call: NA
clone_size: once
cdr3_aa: CASSLRQENTEAFF
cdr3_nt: TGTGCCAGCAGTTTACGACAGGAGAACACTGAAGCTTTCTTT

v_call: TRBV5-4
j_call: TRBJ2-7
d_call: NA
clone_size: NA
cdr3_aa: CASSLDRRDFTYEQYF
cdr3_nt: TGTGCCAGCAGCTTGGATCGACGGGACTTTACCTACGAGCAGTACTTC

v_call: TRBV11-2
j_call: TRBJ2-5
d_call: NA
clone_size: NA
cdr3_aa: CASSSPIRGETQYF
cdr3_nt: TGTGCCAGCAGCTCACCCATCCGGGGGGAGACCCAGTACTTC

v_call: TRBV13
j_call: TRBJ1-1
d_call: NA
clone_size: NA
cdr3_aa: CASSPGTDANTEAFF
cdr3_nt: TGTGCCAGCAGCCCTGGGACCGATGCTAACACTGAAGCTTTCTTT

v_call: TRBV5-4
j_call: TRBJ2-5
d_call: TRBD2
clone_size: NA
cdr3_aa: CASSRRLAGISETQYF
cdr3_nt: TGTGCCAGCAGCCGACGACTAGCGGGAATCTCAGAGACCCAGTACTTC

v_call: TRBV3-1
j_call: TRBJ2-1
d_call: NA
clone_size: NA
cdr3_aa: CASSQDLLATYNEQFF
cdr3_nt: TGTGCCAGCAGCCAAGATCTCCTAGCTACATACAATGAGCAGTTCTTC